What follows are 20 T cell receptor beta chains derived from one specimen sequenced in a study of beta chain features in type 1 diabetes. Every isolated RNA sample was fully reverse transcribed, so sequencing captured expressed TCRB transcripts. TCRdb keeps only in-frame clones here, not all; method: immunoSEQ multiplex PCR. Of 350,000 to 450,000 clones listed, approximately 16% are singletons. The sequenced material came from naive CD4+ T cells from blood. The origin of the receptors is a woman younger than 35 in good health.

The CDR3, as DNA: TGCGCCAGCAGCTTGGCGGGAGGGTCGGCCGGGGAGCTGTTTTTT. Translating gives CASSLAGGSAGELFF. V and J are TRBV5-1 and TRBJ2-2, with 8 bases identical to TRBD2. The CDR3 has 15 residues. From germline, CDR1 is SGHRS and CDR2 YFSETQ. With 0 bases clipped from V and 6 bases from J, the junction kept 4 bases outside the gene matches. The variable domain in full, with the rest retrieved from reference TRBV5-1 and TRBJ2-2, is KAGVTQTPRYLIKTRGQQVTLSCSPISGHRSVSWYQQTPGQGLQFLFEYFSETQRNKGNFPGRFSGRQFSNSRSEMNVSTLELGDSALYLCASSLAGGSAGELFFGEGSRLTVL.

This chain uses TRBV7-2 with TRBJ2-7, with 9 bases aligning to TRBD2. Germline V gene data show CDR1 as SGHTA and CDR2 as FQGNSA. The CDR3 runs 16 residues. J was trimmed by 2 bases and V by 2 bases; bases with no gene match: 7. The CDR3 loop reads CASSLLLAGAAYEQYF. The CDR3 nucleotides read TGTGCCAGCAGCTTACTACTAGCGGGCGCCGCCTACGAGCAGTACTTC.

The chain has TRBV7-2 and TRBJ2-5; possible D gene TRBD2, 6 bases. V gave up 5 bases and J gave up 5 bases, with 18 bases separating them. CDR1 is SGHTA, CDR2 FQGNSA, per germline. CDR3 length: 15 residues. CDR3 amino acids: CASSQLAVRSETQYF. Written as DNA, the CDR3 is TGTGCCAGCAGCCAACTAGCTGTCCGCAGCGAGACCCAGTACTTC.

In its sample, this clone was seen a few times. This chain joins TRBV10-3 and TRBJ2-5; possibly TRBD2 for D (5 bases). Germline CDR1 and CDR2: ENHRY and SYGVKD. CDR3 length: 12 amino acids. The V and J ends lost 5 bases and 4 bases respectively, with 8 bases between them. In nucleotides, the CDR3 is TGTGCCATCAGTAAACGGGGAGAGACCCAGTACTTC. It translates to CAISKRGETQYF.

This clone appeared a few times. V gene TRBV30 combines with J gene TRBJ2-1, with a tentative D call TRBD2 (6 bases). From germline, CDR1 is GTSNPN and CDR2 SVGIG (reference sequence). The CDR3 contains 12 residues. The germline V and J ends were trimmed by 2 bases and 13 bases, with 15 bases remaining between them. The CDR3 nucleotides are TGTGCCTGGAGTACTAGCTTCGGAGCTCAGTTCTTC. This codes for CAWSTSFGAQFF.

This clone has just a few counts. The chain links TRBV7-3 to TRBJ2-1, with 15 bases matching TRBD2. With 2 bases clipped from V and 7 bases from J, the junction kept 3 bases outside the gene matches. Germline V gene sequence: CDR1 SGHTA, CDR2 FQGTGA. The CDR3 has 16 residues. The CDR3 bases are TGTGCCAGCAGCTTATCCGGACTAGCGGGAGGGAATGAGCAGTTCTTC. It translates to CASSLSGLAGGNEQFF.

The gene calls are TRBV10-3 and TRBJ2-5; D not resolved. CDR1 and CDR2 from the germline V gene are ENHRY and SYGVKD. The CDR3 has 14 residues. The ends were cut back, 2 bases at V and 2 bases at J, with 9 bases in the middle. CDR3: CAISENLSQETQYF. As DNA, the CDR3 is TGTGCCATCAGTGAGAATCTCAGTCAAGAGACCCAGTACTTC.

The chain carries TRBV11-2 and TRBJ2-1, with TRBD1 matching over 11 bases. The J segment lost 6 bases and the V segment lost 5 bases, leaving 12 bases of the junction unmatched. In germline, CDR1 is SGHAT, CDR2 FQNNGV. This CDR3 comprises 17 residues. CDR3 sequence reads: CASSPFLAGTGGNEQFF. CDR3 in DNA: TGTGCCAGCAGCCCATTCCTGGCGGGGACAGGGGGCAATGAGCAGTTCTTC.

This clone was recorded a few times. V and J are TRBV28 and TRBJ2-3; perhaps TRBD2 as D (5 bases). The CDR3 spans 14 residues. The germline V gene has CDR1 MDHEN and CDR2 SYDVKM. The V gene lost 7 bases and the J gene lost 3 bases, with 14 bases spanning the gap. CDR3 in DNA: TGTGCCAGCACTATGGGAGCGGCAACAGATACGCAGTATTTT. Translated: CASTMGAATDTQYF.

In its sample, this clone was seen a few times. CDR3 bases: TGTGCCAGCAGTCCTACGCTCCAAGAGACCCAGTACTTC. Translating gives CASSPTLQETQYF. The chain carries TRBV27 and TRBJ2-5; D unresolved. Trimming took off 5 bases at V and 1 base at J, with 8 bases between the two ends. From germline, CDR1 is MNHEY and CDR2 SMNVEV (reference sequence). The CDR3 sequence is 13 residues long.

The V gene is TRBV2, the J gene TRBJ2-1; maybe TRBD2 (6 bases). Per the germline V gene, CDR1 is SNHLY and CDR2 is FYNNEI. Trimming removed 8 bases from V and 0 bases from J, with 11 bases in between. This CDR3 has 14 amino acids. CDR3 in amino acids: CASLSGSSYNEQFF. CDR3 DNA: TGTGCCAGCCTTAGCGGCAGCTCCTACAATGAGCAGTTCTTC.

The chain is built from TRBV13 and TRBJ2-1; 7 bases are shared with TRBD2. The CDR3 runs to 15 residues. Germline CDR1 is PRHDT and CDR2 is FYEKMQ (reference sequence). J was trimmed by 7 bases and V by 1 base; bases with no gene match: 7. DNA of the CDR3: TGTGCCAGCAGCTTAGTGGTCCGGGGGGAGAATGAGCAGTTCTTC. It specifies CASSLVVRGENEQFF.

This chain joins TRBV6-4 and TRBJ2-2, with 12 bases identical to TRBD2. In germline, CDR1 is MRHNA, CDR2 SNTAGT. The CDR3 covers 14 residues. V shed 6 bases and J 5 bases; nucleotides not matched to a gene: 1. The CDR3, as DNA: TGTGCCAGCAGAACTAGCGGGAGGACCGGGGAGCTGTTTTTT. Residues: CASRTSGRTGELFF.

The chain has TRBV19 and TRBJ2-7; 7 bases align to TRBD2. Trimming took 5 bases from V and 3 from J; bases not matched to a gene: 10. The length of the CDR3 is 15 residues. CDR1 and CDR2 from the germline V gene are LNHDA and SQIVND (reference sequence). CDR3 nucleotide sequence: TGTGCCAGTAGTTCCCTGGCGGGAGTCTACTACGAGCAGTACTTC. It specifies CASSSLAGVYYEQYF.

This clone was seen only a few times. This rearrangement joins TRBV4-3 to TRBJ2-7; TRBD2 aligns across 10 bases. This CDR3 is built from 17 residues. Germline assignment: CDR1 LGHNA and CDR2 YSLEER. V shed 0 bases, J shed 5 bases, and the junction held 10 bases outside the gene matches. The CDR3 DNA reads TGCGCCAGCAGCCAAGATTTGCCTAGCGGGAGTTCCAACGAGCAGTACTTC. Protein sequence: CASSQDLPSGSSNEQYF.

V gene TRBV4-1 combines with J gene TRBJ2-1, with TRBD2 matching over 10 bases. The V segment lost 2 bases and the J segment 1 base; nucleotides outside the gene matches: 2. The length of the CDR3 is 16 residues. The V gene's germline CDR1 is MGHRA and CDR2 YSYEKL. For the CDR3, the DNA is TGCGCCAGCAGCCAACCTAGCGGGAGATCCTACAATGAGCAGTTCTTC. Translating gives CASSQPSGRSYNEQFF.

This sequence joins TRBV11-2 and TRBJ2-5; TRBD1 is a possible D gene (6 bases). Germline loops: CDR1 SGHAT, CDR2 FQNNGV. The CDR3 has 13 amino acids. V was trimmed by 6 bases and J by 2 bases, leaving 10 bases between them. The CDR3 protein is CASRYRGQETQYF. CDR3 bases: TGTGCCAGCAGATATAGGGGGCAAGAGACCCAGTACTTC.

This clone was found a few times. V is TRBV7-2 and J is TRBJ2-7, with a possible D match to TRBD2 (7 bases). Trimming pared 4 bases from V and 6 bases from J, leaving 16 bases between. The germline V gene encodes CDR1 SGHTA and CDR2 FQGNSA. The CDR3 runs 14 residues. CDR3 DNA: TGTGCCAGCAGCTCACCGACTAGCAGGGGCGAGCAGTACTTC. This gives the protein CASSSPTSRGEQYF.

The chain recombines TRBV7-2 with TRBJ2-7; TRBD2 aligns across 8 bases. This CDR3 is 15 amino acids long. Per the germline V gene, CDR1 is SGHTA and CDR2 is FQGNSA. Losses at the gene ends were 7 bases for V and 2 bases for J; bases not matched to a gene: 10. CDR3 DNA sequence: TGTGCCAGCACCCCCAGGCTAGCGGGTGCCTACGAGCAGTACTTC. Encoded protein: CASTPRLAGAYEQYF.

V usage is TRBV11-2 and J usage is TRBJ2-1, with TRBD2 matching over 10 bases. The trim removed 5 bases at V and 6 bases at J, leaving 10 bases unmatched. The CDR3 covers 16 residues. Per germline, CDR1 SGHAT and CDR2 FQNNGV. The CDR3 loop is CASSQLAGVNRNEQFF. The CDR3 nucleotides read TGTGCCAGCAGCCAGCTAGCGGGAGTGAACCGCAATGAGCAGTTCTTC.